Detailed here is one TCR beta chain. The clone's antigen remains unknown. No base quality values were provided; no much bigger clone lies one nucleotide off. The record originates from a study of Ad26.COV2.S vaccination and SARS-CoV-2 variants (dated by TCRdb to the early 2020s). Turning to the overall study: Sequencing of the TCRbeta repertoire served to evaluate the specificity and breadth of SARS-CoV-2-reactive T cell receptors following Ad26.COV2.S vaccination. A total of some 30 samples were included in the TCR-sequenced set, comprising approximately 20 Ad26.COV2.S vaccine recipients, 5 placebo recipients and 8 SARS-CoV-2 convalescent individuals. General study outcomes and caveats: Spike-specific TCR breadth was higher in Ad26.COV2.S recipients than in placebo recipients (P = 0.0014). After vaccination, spike-specific CD8+ and CD4+ T cell responses were reported to show substantial breadth. It was noted by the authors that total T cell responses may have been underestimated by the TCR breadth and depth analyses. Vaccine and placebo recipients had similar non-spike TCR breadth, a finding consistent with the vaccine containing only spike.

The immunoSEQ Assay was used to sequence TCRbeta CDR3 regions. After extraction, genomic DNA underwent amplification by bias-controlled multiplex PCR, followed by high-throughput sequencing. Processing in the source paper ran as follows. To quantify the absolute abundance of every unique TCRbeta CDR3 region, sequences were collapsed and filtered. Usable DNA was measured by amplifying reference genes present in all nucleated cells, and TCRbeta template counts were normalized to that usable DNA to estimate T cell fraction. Repertoire TCRs were annotated as SARS-CoV-2-specific by exact matching of V gene, CDR3 amino acid sequence and J gene to a known reactive TCR set. MIRA supplied the reference SARS-CoV-2 TCR set, which was filtered for enrichment in COVID-19-positive ImmuneCODE repertoires so that public or cross-reactive TCRs were removed. Based on the MIRA antigens, annotated TCRs were further analysed at the level of specific ORF or position within ORF. Breadth was defined as the number of annotated unique rearrangements divided by the total number of unique productive rearrangements, and depth was defined as the summed frequency of the annotated unique rearrangements. TCR breadth was compared between groups using two-sided Wilcoxon rank-sum tests. TCRdb mirrors the immuneACCESS table, restricted to in-frame sequences. Some clones are absent from its copies; in checked studies, under half trace to an unresolved V gene, and the reason for the others is unknown. V, J and clone size were drawn from that table, and D and trimming were deduced from the DNA. This sample comprises approximately 140,000 clones, about nine tenths of them detected only once. Of the sample, around 5.1% is held by the ten largest clones.

The germline V and J ends show losses of 3 bases and 7 bases respectively, and no gene match explains 14 bases of the junction. The CDR3 has 17 amino acids, counting the end cysteine and phenylalanine. Just the 51-base CDR3 DNA is kept, in frame starting at base 1. Via the germline V gene, CDR1 is MGHRA and CDR2 YSYEKL. This sample's time point label indicates: individuals recovered from natural SARS-CoV-2 infection. Here the chain combines TRBV4-1 and TRBJ2-2, and 7 junction bases match TRBD2. This TCR was recovered from a human donor who had recovered from COVID-19. The material sequenced was peripheral blood, taken after recovery from COVID-19. For the CDR3, the sequence is CASSHPSLTSVDGELFF. Here is the DNA: TGCGCCAGCAGCCATCCCTCCCTCACTAGCGTTGACGGGGAGCTGTTTTTT.